The clone carrying this T cell receptor (beta chain) has only a few counts. This record belongs to a study of molecular identifiers for immune sequencing clone quantification. TCRdb independently ran MiXCR on the PCR reads; one entry per CDR3 protein. The data contain under 11,000 distinct CDR3 sequences, about 20% of them singletons. The CDR3 loop spans 13 amino acids. Trimming removed 3 bases from V and 2 bases from J, with 8 bases in between. The receptor was isolated from a human donor in good health. Some libraries in this study had Jurkat cell RNA spiked in. The V gene is TRBV12-3 or TRBV12-4, the J gene TRBJ2-7; D is ambiguous. The sample consisted of naive CD8+ T cells from blood, with Jurkat cell RNA spiked in. Subset: FACS-sorted CD8+CD4-CCR7+CD45RA+ naive T cells. Here the CDR3 DNA reads TGTGCCAGCAGTTTCACGCCTACCTACGAGCAGTACTTC. Its translation: CASSFTPTYEQYF.